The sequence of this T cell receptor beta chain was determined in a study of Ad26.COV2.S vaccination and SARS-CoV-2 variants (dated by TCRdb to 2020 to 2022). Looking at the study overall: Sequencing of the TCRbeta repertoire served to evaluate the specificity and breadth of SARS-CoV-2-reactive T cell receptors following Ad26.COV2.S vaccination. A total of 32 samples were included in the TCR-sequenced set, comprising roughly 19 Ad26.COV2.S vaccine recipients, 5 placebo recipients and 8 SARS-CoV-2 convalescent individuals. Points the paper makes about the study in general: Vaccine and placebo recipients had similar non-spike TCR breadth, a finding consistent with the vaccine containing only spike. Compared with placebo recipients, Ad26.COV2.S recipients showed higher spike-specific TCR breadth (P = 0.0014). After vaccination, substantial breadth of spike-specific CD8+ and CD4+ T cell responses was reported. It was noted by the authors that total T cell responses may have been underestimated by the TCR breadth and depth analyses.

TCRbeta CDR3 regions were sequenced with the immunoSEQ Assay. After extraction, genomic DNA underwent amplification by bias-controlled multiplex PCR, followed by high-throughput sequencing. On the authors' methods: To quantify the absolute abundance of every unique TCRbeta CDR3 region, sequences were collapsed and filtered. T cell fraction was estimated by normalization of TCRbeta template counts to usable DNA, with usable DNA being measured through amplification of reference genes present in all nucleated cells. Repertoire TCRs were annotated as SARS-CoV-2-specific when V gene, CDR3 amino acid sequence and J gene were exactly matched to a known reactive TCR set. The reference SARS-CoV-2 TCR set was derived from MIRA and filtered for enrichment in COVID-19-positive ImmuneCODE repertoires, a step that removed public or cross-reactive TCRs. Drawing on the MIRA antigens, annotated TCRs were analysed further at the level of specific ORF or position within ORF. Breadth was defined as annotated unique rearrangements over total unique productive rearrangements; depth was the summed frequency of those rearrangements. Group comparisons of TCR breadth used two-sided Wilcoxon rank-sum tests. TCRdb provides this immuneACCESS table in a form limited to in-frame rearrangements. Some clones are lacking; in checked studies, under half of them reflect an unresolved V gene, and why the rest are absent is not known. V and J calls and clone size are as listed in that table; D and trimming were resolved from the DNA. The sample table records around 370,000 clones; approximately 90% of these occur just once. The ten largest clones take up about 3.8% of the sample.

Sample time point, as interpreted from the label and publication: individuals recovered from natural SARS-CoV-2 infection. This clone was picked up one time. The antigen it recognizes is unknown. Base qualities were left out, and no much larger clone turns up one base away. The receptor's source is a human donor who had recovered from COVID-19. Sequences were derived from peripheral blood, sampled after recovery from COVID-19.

The nucleotide sequence reads as follows: TGTGCCAGCTCAGCCTATGGGACAGCCCAAGAGACCCAGTACTTC. Its translation is CASSAYGTAQETQYF. The rearrangement joined TRBV18 to TRBJ2-5; TRBD1 aligns with 7 central bases. The CDR3 holds 15 amino acids from the cysteine to the phenylalanine. CDR3 DNA only is kept here, 45 bases in frame from base 1. As encoded in the germline V gene, CDR1 is KGHSH while CDR2 is LQKENI. From V the trimming removes 5 bases and from J it removes 1 base, while the gene matches leave 7 bases of the junction unaccounted for.